This record looks at one TCR beta chain sequence and its context. Its specificity is not known. Unique molecular identifiers tagged the TCRbeta library. TCRdb re-analysed the PCR reads in MiXCR, keeping a single row per CDR3 protein. The sample lists 70,000 to 95,000 distinct CDR3 sequences; roughly a sixth were seen once. This record comes from a study of T-cell reconstitution after alpha-beta-depleted transplantation in children. General observations from the study: TCRbeta diversity was high at day 60 in some patients (a result of surviving recipient T cells and thymic progenitors).

This CDR3 contains 15 residues. V dropped 5 bases and J dropped 1 base, with 12 bases sitting between them. CDR1 and CDR2 from the germline V gene are MNHNS and SASEGT. The TCR comes from a male patient between 2 and 15 years old who had a stem cell transplant for acute lymphoblastic leukemia, so the T cells may come from the graft donor. Here the sequenced sample was PBMCs, mostly from graft donor cells, taken 180 days after TCRalphabeta/CD19-depleted stem cell transplant. The chain carries TRBV6-1 and TRBJ1-5; no clear D. The CDR3 loop reads CASSPREGSNQPQHF. Here the CDR3 DNA reads TGTGCCAGCAGTCCGAGGGAGGGAAGCAATCAGCCCCAGCATTTT.